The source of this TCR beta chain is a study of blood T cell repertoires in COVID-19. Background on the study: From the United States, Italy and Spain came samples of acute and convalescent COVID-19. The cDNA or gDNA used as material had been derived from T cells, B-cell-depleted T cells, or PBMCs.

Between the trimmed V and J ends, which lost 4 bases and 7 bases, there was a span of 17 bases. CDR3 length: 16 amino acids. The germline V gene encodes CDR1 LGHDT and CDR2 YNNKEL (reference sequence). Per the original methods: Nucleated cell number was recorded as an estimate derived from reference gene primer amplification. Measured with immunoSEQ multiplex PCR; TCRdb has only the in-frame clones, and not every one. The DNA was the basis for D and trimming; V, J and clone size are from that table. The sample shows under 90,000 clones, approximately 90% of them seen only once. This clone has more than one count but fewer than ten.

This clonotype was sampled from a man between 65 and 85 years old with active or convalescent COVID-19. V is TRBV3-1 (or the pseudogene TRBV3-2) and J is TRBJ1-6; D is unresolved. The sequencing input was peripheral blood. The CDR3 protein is CASSPAEARRNSPLHF. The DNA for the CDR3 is TGTGCCAGCAGCCCGGCTGAGGCAAGGCGCAATTCACCCCTCCACTTT.